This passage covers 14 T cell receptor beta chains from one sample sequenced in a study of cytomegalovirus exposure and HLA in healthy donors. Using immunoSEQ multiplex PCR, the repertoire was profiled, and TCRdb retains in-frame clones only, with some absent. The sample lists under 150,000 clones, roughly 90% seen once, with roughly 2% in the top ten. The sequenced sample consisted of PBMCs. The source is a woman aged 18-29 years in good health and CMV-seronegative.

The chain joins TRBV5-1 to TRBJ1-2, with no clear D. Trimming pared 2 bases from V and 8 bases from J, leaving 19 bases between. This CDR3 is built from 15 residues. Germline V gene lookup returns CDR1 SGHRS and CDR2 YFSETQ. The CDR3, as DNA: TGCGCCAGCAGCTTCGGAGACGCCTCGTGGGAGGGCTACACCTTC. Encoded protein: CASSFGDASWEGYTF. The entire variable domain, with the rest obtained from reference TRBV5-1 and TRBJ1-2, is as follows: KAGVTQTPRYLIKTRGQQVTLSCSPISGHRSVSWYQQTPGQGLQFLFEYFSETQRNKGNFPGRFSGRQFSNSRSEMNVSTLELGDSALYLCASSFGDASWEGYTFGSGTRLTVV.

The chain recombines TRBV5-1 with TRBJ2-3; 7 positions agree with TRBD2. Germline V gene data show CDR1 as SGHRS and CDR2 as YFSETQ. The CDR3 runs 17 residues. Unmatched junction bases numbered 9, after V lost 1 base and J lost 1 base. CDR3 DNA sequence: TGCGCCAGCAGCTTGTATCTCCGTGCGGGGGGCACAGATACGCAGTATTTT. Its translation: CASSLYLRAGGTDTQYF.

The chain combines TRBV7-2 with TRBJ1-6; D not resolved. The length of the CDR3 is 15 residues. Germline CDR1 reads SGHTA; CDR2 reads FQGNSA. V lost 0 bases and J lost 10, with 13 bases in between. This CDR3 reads CASSLATGSGSPLHF. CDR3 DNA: TGTGCCAGCAGCTTAGCAACTGGGAGTGGGTCACCCCTCCACTTT.

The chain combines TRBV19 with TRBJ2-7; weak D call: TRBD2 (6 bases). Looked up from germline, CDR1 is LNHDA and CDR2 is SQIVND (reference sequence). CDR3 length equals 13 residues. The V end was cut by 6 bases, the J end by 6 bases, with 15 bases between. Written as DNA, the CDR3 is TGTGCCAGTAGCCGAGCCTCGGGAGCCGAGCAGTACTTC. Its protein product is CASSRASGAEQYF.

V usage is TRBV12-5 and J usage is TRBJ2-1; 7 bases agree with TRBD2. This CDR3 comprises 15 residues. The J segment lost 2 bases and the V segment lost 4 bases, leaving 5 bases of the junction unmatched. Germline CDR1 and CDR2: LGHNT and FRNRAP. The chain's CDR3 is CASGSQSGAYNEQFF. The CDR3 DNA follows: TGTGCTAGTGGTTCCCAGAGCGGGGCCTACAATGAGCAGTTCTTC.

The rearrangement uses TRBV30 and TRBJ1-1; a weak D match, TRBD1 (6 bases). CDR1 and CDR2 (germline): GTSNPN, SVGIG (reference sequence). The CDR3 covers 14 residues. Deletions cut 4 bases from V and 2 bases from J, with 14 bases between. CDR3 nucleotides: TGTGCCTGGAATATAGGACAGATCAACACTGAAGCTTTCTTT. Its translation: CAWNIGQINTEAFF. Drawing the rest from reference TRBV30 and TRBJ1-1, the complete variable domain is SQTIHQWPATLVQPVGSPLSLECTVEGTSNPNLYWYRQAAGRGLQLLFYSVGIGQISSEVPQNLSASRPQDRQFILSSKKLLLSDSGFYLCAWNIGQINTEAFFGQGTRLTVV.

The DNA for the CDR3 is TGTGCCAGCTCAGCTACCGGGACAAAGGATGGCTACACCTTC. Translation: CASSATGTKDGYTF. The genes are TRBV18 and TRBJ1-2; the D gene is possibly TRBD1 (6 bases). Trimming shortened V by 5 bases and J by 6 bases, and 16 bases separated the two germline ends. Looked up from germline, CDR1 is KGHSH and CDR2 is LQKENI. The CDR3 is 14 residues long.

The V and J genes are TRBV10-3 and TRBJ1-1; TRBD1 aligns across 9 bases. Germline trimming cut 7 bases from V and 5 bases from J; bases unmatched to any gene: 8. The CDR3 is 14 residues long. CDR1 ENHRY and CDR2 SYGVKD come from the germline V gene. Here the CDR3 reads CAIMGGTGRTEAFF. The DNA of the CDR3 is TGTGCCATCATGGGAGGGACAGGGAGGACTGAAGCTTTCTTT.

This CDR3 is CASSNLERDHTEAFF. The CDR3 DNA reads as TGTGCCAGCAGTAATCTAGAGCGGGATCACACTGAAGCTTTCTTT. The V call is TRBV25-1, the J call TRBJ1-1, with D unclear. Per germline, CDR1 MGHDK and CDR2 SYGVNS. The CDR3 has 15 residues. Trimming removed 5 bases at V and 3 bases at J, with 16 bases between.

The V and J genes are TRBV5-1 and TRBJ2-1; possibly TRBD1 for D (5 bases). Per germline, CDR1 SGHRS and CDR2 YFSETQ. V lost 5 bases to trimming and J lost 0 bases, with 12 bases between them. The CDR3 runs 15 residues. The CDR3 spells CASRGDSRSYNEQFF. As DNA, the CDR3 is TGCGCCAGCAGAGGGGATTCCCGCTCCTACAATGAGCAGTTCTTC.

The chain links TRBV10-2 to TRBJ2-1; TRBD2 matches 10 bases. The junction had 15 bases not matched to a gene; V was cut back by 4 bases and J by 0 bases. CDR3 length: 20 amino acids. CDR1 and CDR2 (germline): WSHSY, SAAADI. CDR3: CASSASSGGSLLSSYNEQFF. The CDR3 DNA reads TGCGCCAGCAGTGCCTCTAGCGGGGGTTCGTTGCTAAGCTCCTACAATGAGCAGTTCTTC.

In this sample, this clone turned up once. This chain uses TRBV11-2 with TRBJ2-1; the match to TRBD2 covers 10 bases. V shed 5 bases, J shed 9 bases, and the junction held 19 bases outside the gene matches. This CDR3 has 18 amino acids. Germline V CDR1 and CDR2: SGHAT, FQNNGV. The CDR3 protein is CASSEFGLSGGPSGEQFF. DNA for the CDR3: TGTGCCAGCAGCGAATTTGGTCTTAGCGGGGGGCCCTCGGGTGAGCAGTTCTTC. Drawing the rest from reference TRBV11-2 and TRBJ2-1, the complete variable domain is EAGVAQSPRYKIIEKRQSVAFWCNPISGHATLYWYQQILGQGPKLLIQFQNNGVVDDSQLPKDRFSAERLKGVDSTLKIQPAKLEDSAVYLCASSEFGLSGGPSGEQFFGPGTRLTVL.

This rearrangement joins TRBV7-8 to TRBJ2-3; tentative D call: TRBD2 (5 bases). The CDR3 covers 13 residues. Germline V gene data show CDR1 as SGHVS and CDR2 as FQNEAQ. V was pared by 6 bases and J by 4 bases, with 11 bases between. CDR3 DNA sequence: TGTGCCAGCAGTCGGGTCGGGGCAGATACGCAGTATTTT. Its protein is CASSRVGADTQYF. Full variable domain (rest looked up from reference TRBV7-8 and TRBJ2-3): GAGVSQSPRYKVAKRGQDVALRCDPISGHVSLFWYQQALGQGPEFLTYFQNEAQLDKSGLPSDRFFAERPEGSVSTLKIQRTQQEDSAVYLCASSRVGADTQYFGPGTRLTVL.

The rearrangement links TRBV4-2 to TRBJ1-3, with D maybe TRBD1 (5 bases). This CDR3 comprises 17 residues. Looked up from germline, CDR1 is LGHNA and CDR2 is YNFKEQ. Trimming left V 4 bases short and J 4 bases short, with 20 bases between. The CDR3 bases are TGTGCCAGCAGCCTCACCCTCGGGGGGATGGACGGAAACACCATATATTTT. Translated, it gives CASSLTLGGMDGNTIYF.